The TCR beta chain under discussion was sequenced for a study of T cells in Graves' hyperthyroidism and ophthalmopathy. About this clonotype itself: A junction end diverges from the germline sequence, so it may reflect a read error.

Germline-derived CDR1 and CDR2 are MNHEY and SVGAGI. The CDR3 covers 12 residues. RNA transcripts were the template for amplifying TCR beta CDR3 regions. First-round RT-PCR with HTBI primers amplified the TCR CDR3 region. From the multiplex PCR reads, TCRdb called clonotypes with MiXCR, one entry per CDR3 protein. The sample gives fewer than 750,000 distinct CDR3 sequences, 46% of which show up once; around 8% is in the top ten. The sequenced sample was peripheral blood or thyroid tissue (not recorded which). The chain joins TRBV6-5 to TRBJ2-7; 7 nucleotides align to TRBD1. The origin of this receptor is a woman between 18 and 29 years old with Graves' hyperthyroidism. The CDR3 reads CASREDRYERYF. The CDR3 nucleotides read TGTGCCAGCAGAGAGGACAGGTACGAGCGGTACTTC.